The present entry profiles one T cell receptor (beta chain) with its context. Antigen unknown. Vbeta (60) and Jbeta (13) primers were used in the PCR. Data came from immunoSEQ multiplex PCR; TCRdb stores just in-frame clones and leaves some out. This table lists about 150,000 clones. The data were obtained in a study of cytomegalovirus exposure and HLA in healthy donors. General study points: Later, an analysis showed that TCR beta chains associated with HLA were more clonally expanded than others that were equally common. The study labeled around 160 TCR beta chains cytomegalovirus-associated.

Germline loops: CDR1 SGHVS, CDR2 FQNEAQ. Trimming removed 1 base at V and 4 bases at J, with 10 bases between. This CDR3 is 14 amino acids long. This chain connects TRBV7-8 to TRBJ2-5, with TRBD1 as a possible D gene (6 bases). This clonotype was obtained from a woman between 45 and 60 years old in good health and CMV-seronegative. Sample: PBMCs. As DNA, the CDR3 is TGTGCCAGCAGCTTAGGGGGACAAAGAGAGACCCAGTACTTC. This codes for CASSLGGQRETQYF.